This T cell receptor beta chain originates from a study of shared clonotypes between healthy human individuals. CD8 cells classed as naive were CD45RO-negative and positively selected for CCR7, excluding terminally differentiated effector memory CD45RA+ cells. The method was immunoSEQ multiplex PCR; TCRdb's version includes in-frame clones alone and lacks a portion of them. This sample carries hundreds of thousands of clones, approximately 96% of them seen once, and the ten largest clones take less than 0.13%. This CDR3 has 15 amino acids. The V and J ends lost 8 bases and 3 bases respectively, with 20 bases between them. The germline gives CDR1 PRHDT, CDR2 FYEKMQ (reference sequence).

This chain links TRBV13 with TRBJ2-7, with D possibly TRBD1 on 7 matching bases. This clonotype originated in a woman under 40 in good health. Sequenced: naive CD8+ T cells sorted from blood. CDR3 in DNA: TGTGCCAGCTCGGCCTCAGGGGGAGGTCTCTACGAGCAGTACTTC. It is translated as CASSASGGGLYEQYF. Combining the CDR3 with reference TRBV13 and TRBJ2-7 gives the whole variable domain AAGVIQSPRHLIKEKRETATLKCYPIPRHDTVYWYQQGPGQDPQFLISFYEKMQSDKGSIPDRFSAQQFSDYHSELNMSSLELGDSALYFCASSASGGGLYEQYFGPGTRLTVT.